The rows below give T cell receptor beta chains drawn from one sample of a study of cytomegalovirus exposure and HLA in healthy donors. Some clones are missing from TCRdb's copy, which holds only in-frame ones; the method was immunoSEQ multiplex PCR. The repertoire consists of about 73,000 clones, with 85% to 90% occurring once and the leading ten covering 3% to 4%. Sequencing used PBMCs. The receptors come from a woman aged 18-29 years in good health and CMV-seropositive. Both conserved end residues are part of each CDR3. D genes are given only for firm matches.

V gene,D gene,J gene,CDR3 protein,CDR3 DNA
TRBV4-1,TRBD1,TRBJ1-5,CASSDRAMGNQPQHF,TGCGCCAGCAGCGACAGGGCGATGGGCAATCAGCCCCAGCATTTT
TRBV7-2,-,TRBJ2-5,CASSFRADGETQYF,TGTGCCAGCAGCTTCAGGGCTGATGGGGAGACCCAGTACTTC
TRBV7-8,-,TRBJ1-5,CASSLATSNQPQHF,TGTGCCAGCAGCTTAGCCACAAGCAATCAGCCCCAGCATTTT
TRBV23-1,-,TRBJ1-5,CASSQTPPGHYSNQPQHF,TGCGCCAGCAGTCAAACCCCCCCGGGACACTATAGCAATCAGCCCCAGCATTTT
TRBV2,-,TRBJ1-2,CASRISPPGGNNYGYTF,TGTGCCAGCAGGATATCTCCCCCCGGGGGGAATAACTATGGCTACACCTTC
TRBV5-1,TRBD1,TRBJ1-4,CASSLRWQGANEKLFF,TGCGCCAGCAGCTTGAGGTGGCAGGGGGCTAATGAAAAACTGTTTTTT
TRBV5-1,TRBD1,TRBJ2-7,CASSLGQGVSYEQYF,TGCGCCAGCAGCTTGGGACAGGGGGTCTCCTACGAGCAGTACTTC
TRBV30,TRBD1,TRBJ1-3,CAWSGGTDGNTIYF,TGTGCCTGGAGTGGCGGGACAGATGGAAACACCATATATTTT
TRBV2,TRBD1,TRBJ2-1,CASKATGSLLNEQFF,TGTGCCAGCAAGGCGACAGGGAGTCTTCTCAATGAGCAGTTCTTC
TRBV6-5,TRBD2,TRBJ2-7,CASSSSGGPYEQYF,TGTGCCAGCAGTTCGAGCGGGGGCCCCTACGAGCAGTACTTC
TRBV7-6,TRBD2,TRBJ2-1,CASSPDTSVNREQFF,TGTGCCAGCAGCCCCGATACTAGCGTTAATCGTGAGCAGTTCTTC
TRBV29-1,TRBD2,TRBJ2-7,CSVGTSGPYEQYF,TGCAGCGTGGGGACTAGCGGGCCCTACGAGCAGTACTTC
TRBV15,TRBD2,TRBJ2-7,CATSRERLAGNYEQYF,TGTGCCACCAGCAGAGAGCGGCTAGCGGGAAACTACGAGCAGTACTTC
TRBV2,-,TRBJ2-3,CATLSLIPADTQYF,TGTGCCACCCTAAGTCTAATCCCTGCAGATACGCAGTATTTT
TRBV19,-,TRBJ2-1,CASSDSRYNEQFF,TGTGCCAGTTCGGACTCCCGGTACAATGAGCAGTTCTTC
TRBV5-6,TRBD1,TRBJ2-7,CASSLVGTGDYEQYF,TGTGCCAGCAGCTTGGTTGGGACAGGGGACTACGAGCAGTACTTC
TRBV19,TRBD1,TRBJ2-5,CASSVQGGETQYF,TGTGCCAGTAGTGTACAGGGGGGAGAGACCCAGTACTTC
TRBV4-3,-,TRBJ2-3,CASSQEVGRGLTDTQYF,TGCGCCAGCAGCCAAGAAGTTGGGCGGGGGCTCACAGATACGCAGTATTTT
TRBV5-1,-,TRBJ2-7,CASSQAGQSYEQYF,TGCGCCAGCAGCCAGGCAGGACAATCCTACGAGCAGTACTTC
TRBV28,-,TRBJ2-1,CASTAGQSSYNEQFF,TGTGCCAGCACCGCGGGGCAAAGCTCCTACAATGAGCAGTTCTTC
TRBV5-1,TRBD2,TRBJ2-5,CASSPRLAGGPETQYF,TGCGCCAGCAGCCCCCGACTAGCGGGGGGGCCGGAGACCCAGTACTTC
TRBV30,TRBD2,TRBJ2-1,CAWSTSGGSYNEQFF,TGTGCCTGGAGTACTAGCGGGGGCTCCTACAATGAGCAGTTCTTC
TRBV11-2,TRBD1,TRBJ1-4,CASSSRTGFKKLFF,TGTGCCAGCAGCTCGCGGACAGGGTTTAAAAAACTGTTTTTT
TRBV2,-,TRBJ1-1,CATQGREGAGNTEAFF,TGTGCCACTCAGGGAAGGGAAGGGGCCGGGAACACTGAAGCTTTCTTT
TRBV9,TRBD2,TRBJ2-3,CASSVVAGGVDTQYF,TGTGCCAGCAGCGTAGTAGCGGGAGGAGTAGATACGCAGTATTTT
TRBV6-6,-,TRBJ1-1,CASSRTIMNTEAFF,TGTGCCAGCAGTAGGACAATCATGAACACTGAAGCTTTCTTT
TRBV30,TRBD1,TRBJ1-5,CAWSPPTDRVNQPQHF,TGTGCCTGGAGTCCCCCGACCGACAGGGTCAATCAGCCCCAGCATTTT